This T cell receptor (beta chain) was retrieved from a study of Ad26.COV2.S vaccination and SARS-CoV-2 variants. As for the study in general: The authors gave Ad26.COV2.S intramuscularly, either once or twice 56 days apart.

As regards this clone: Its antigen is unidentified.

Profiling relied on immunoSEQ multiplex PCR, and the TCRdb table lists in-frame clones only, not all of them. The sample shows hundreds of thousands of clones, 70% to 90% of them seen only once. This CDR3 has 10 residues. Trimming took off 5 bases at V and 8 bases at J, with 7 bases between the two ends. Germline values: CDR1 DFQATT, CDR2 SNEGSKA (reference sequence). Findings and caveats of the study: Whether participants received vaccine or placebo, their non-spike TCR breadth was similar. Considerable breadth of spike-specific CD8+ and CD4+ T cell responses has reportedly been documented following vaccination.

The treatment: about 20 received Ad26.COV2.S at low or high dose, single or two shots; several received placebo; per-sample allocation not given. The samples were gathered on day 63 after the first injection of vaccine or placebo. Boston provided a donor who was an adult aged 18-55 years. The starting material was peripheral blood, obtained in a trial of Ad26.COV2.S vaccine versus placebo. This sequence was found in a person aged 18-60 years who received the Ad26.COV2.S COVID-19 vaccine or a placebo. This chain connects TRBV20-1 to TRBJ2-1; D perhaps matches TRBD2 (6 bases). The chain's CDR3 is CSAWDYEQFF. The CDR3 DNA sequence: TGCAGTGCTTGGGACTATGAGCAGTTCTTC.